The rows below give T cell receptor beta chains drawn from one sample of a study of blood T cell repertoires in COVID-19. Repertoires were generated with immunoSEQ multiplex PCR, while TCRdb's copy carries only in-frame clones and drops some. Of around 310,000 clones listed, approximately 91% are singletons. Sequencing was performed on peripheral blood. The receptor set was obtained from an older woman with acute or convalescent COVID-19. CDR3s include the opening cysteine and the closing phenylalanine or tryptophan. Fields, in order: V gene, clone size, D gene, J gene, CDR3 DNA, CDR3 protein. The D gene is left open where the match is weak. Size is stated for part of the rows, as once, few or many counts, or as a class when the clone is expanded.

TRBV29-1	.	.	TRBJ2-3	TGCAGCGTACAGGGCCGCGGCACAGATACGCAGTATTTT	CSVQGRGTDTQYF
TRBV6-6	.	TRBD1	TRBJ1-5	TGTGCCAGCAGTTACTCGACCCGGACAGGTCCTGGGCCCCAGCATTTT	CASSYSTRTGPGPQHF
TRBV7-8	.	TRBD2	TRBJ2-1	TGTGCCAGCAGCCGCGACCCCGGACTAGCTTCCAATGAGCAGTTCTTC	CASSRDPGLASNEQFF
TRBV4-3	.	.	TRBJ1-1	TGCGCCAGCAGCAAAGCGGGGGTAGTCACTGAAGCTTTCTTT	CASSKAGVVTEAFF
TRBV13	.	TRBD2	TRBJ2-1	TGTGCCAGCAGCTTAGCTGCGGGGGTAAAATTCAATGAGCAGTTCTTC	CASSLAAGVKFNEQFF
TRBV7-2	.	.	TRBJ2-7	TGTGCCAGCAGCTTGCAGAGACTCGACGAGCAGTACTTC	CASSLQRLDEQYF
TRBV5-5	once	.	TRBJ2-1	TGTGCCAGCAGCTTGTGGCGGTACAATGAGCAGTTCTTC	CASSLWRYNEQFF
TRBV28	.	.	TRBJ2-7	TGTGCCAGCAGGCCCAGTTATGATCGCTACGAGCAGTACTTC	CASRPSYDRYEQYF
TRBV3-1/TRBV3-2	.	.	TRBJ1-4	TGTGCCAGCAGCCAAGATGGTAGGGGGGGCAGGGGTGAAAAACTGTTTTTT	CASSQDGRGGRGEKLFF
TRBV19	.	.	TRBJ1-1	TGTGCCAGTAATAATGAAGCTTTCTTT	CASNNEAFF
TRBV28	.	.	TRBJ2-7	TGTGCCAGCAGTCCCCAACTGAAGGCGGCTGACTCCTACGAGCAGTACTTC	CASSPQLKAADSYEQYF
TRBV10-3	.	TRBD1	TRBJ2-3	TGTGCCATCAGTGAGGAGGGGGCCCCAGATACGCAGTATTTT	CAISEEGAPDTQYF
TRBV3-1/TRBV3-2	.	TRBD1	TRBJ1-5	TGTGCCAGCAGCCAAGATCGAAAACAGGGGTACAATCAGCCCCAGCATTTT	CASSQDRKQGYNQPQHF
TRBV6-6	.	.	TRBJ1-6	TGTGCCAGCAACCAGGGCAATTCACCCCTCCACTTT	CASNQGNSPLHF
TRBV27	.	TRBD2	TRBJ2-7	TGTGCCAGCAGTCTTTTACACCATCCGGGACTAGCGGCCTACGAGCAGTACTTC	CASSLLHHPGLAAYEQYF
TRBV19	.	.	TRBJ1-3	TGTGCCAGTACCCGCGGGGACGGGTTCTCTGGAAACACCATATATTTT	CASTRGDGFSGNTIYF
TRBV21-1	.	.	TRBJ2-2	TGTGCCAGCAGCAAGAGGGGACTAGCGGGAGGGCGGAACACCGGGGAGCTGTTTTTT	CASSKRGLAGGRNTGELFF
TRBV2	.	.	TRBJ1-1	TGTGCCAGCCGGGGAGGTAGGTCAAGTTTCACTGAAGCTTTCTTT	CASRGGRSSFTEAFF
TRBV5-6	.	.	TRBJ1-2	TGTGCCAGCAGCTTGGGTGTTCGGGTGGACTATGGCTACACCTTC	CASSLGVRVDYGYTF
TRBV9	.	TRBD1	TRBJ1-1	TGTGCCAGCAGCGTAGGGGGACAGGGTGGTGGCACTGAAGCTTTCTTT	CASSVGGQGGGTEAFF
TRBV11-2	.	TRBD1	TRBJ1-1	TGTGCCAGCGGACGACAGGGGATGAACACTGAAGCTTTCTTT	CASGRQGMNTEAFF